Sequencing of this T cell receptor beta chain was carried out in a study of cytomegalovirus exposure and HLA in healthy donors. General study points: As confirmed in vitro, a few CMV-associated chains were specific for CMV antigens. It was taken for granted in presence/absence analyses that sequencing depth across donors was roughly uniform. Relative to the approximately 700-donor mean, N-insertions were reportedly fewer in an Asian-associated ancestry cluster in a later analysis.

The CDR3 runs to 15 residues. Trimming pared 3 bases from V and 1 base from J, leaving 9 bases between. Germline assignment: CDR1 SGHTA and CDR2 FQGTGA. All the people who gave samples were healthy bone marrow donors. Use of 60 Vbeta and 13 Jbeta primers characterized the PCR. Sequencing was performed with immunoSEQ multiplex PCR; in TCRdb, only in-frame clones are kept and a portion is missing. This table holds 180,000 or so clones, around 82% found once. On this clone itself: Its specificity is unknown.

The sequence derives from a male donor in good health and CMV-seronegative. The chain combines TRBV7-3 with TRBJ2-2; the D gene is possibly TRBD1 (6 bases). Specimen: PBMCs. The CDR3 loop is CASSLGHQNTGELFF. The CDR3 bases are TGTGCCAGCAGCTTGGGACACCAGAACACCGGGGAGCTGTTTTTT.